These 30 T cell receptor beta chains originate from one sample sequenced in a study of blood T cell repertoires in COVID-19. Clones were read by immunoSEQ multiplex PCR, and TCRdb kept only the in-frame ones, dropping some. The sample carries about 380,000 clones, roughly 77% recorded once. The sequenced sample consisted of peripheral blood. These receptors were taken from a human donor with acute or convalescent COVID-19. The donor label of this sample is uncertain.

This clone turned up a few times. This chain connects TRBV5-1 to TRBJ1-2; D is ambiguous. The germline V gene encodes CDR1 SGHRS and CDR2 YFSETQ. The CDR3 runs to 15 residues. Trimming cost V 0 bases and J 0 bases, with 9 bases left between them. Here the CDR3 reads CASSLDRGANYGYTF. CDR3 in DNA: TGCGCCAGCAGCTTGGATCGCGGAGCTAACTATGGCTACACCTTC. Using reference TRBV5-1 and TRBJ1-2 for the parts outside the CDR3, the full variable domain is KAGVTQTPRYLIKTRGQQVTLSCSPISGHRSVSWYQQTPGQGLQFLFEYFSETQRNKGNFPGRFSGRQFSNSRSEMNVSTLELGDSALYLCASSLDRGANYGYTFGSGTRLTVV.

In this sample, this clone turned up a few times. This chain links TRBV23-1 with TRBJ2-3; 12 bases match TRBD2. TRBV23-1 has ORF status, its function being uncertain. The J segment lost 3 bases and the V segment lost 3 bases, leaving 7 bases of the junction unmatched. The CDR3 is made up of 17 amino acids. This CDR3 reads CASSQTSGSRVTDTQYF. The CDR3 coding sequence is TGCGCCAGCAGTCAGACTAGCGGGAGTCGGGTGACAGATACGCAGTATTTT.

This clone was counted between two and nine times. This sequence joins TRBV3-1 (or the pseudogene TRBV3-2) and TRBJ1-2; TRBD1 matches 11 bases. CDR3 length equals 17 residues. Germline V CDR1 and CDR2: LGHDT, YNNKEL (reference sequence). J lost 4 bases, V lost 2 bases, and 9 bases had no gene match. The CDR3 region has the DNA TGTGCCAGCAGCCAATACGGACAGGGGGCGGCTGTCTATGGCTACACCTTC. Its translation is CASSQYGQGAAVYGYTF.

The chain links TRBV6-1 to TRBJ2-2, with 12 bases identical to TRBD2. The CDR3 is 19 amino acids. Germline assignment: CDR1 MNHNS and CDR2 SASEGT. J was trimmed by 2 bases and V by 4 bases; bases with no gene match: 11. The CDR3 region has the DNA TGTGCCAGCAGTGCCCCTAGGCTAGCGGGGGGGGTCAACACCGGGGAGCTGTTTTTT. It translates to CASSAPRLAGGVNTGELFF.

V gene TRBV5-4 combines with J gene TRBJ2-7; D is perhaps TRBD1 (5 bases). CDR1 and CDR2 (germline): SGHNT, YYREEE (reference sequence). The CDR3 spans 15 residues. V lost 1 base to trimming and J lost 0 bases, with 11 bases between them. The CDR3 DNA follows: TGTGCCAGCAGCTTGACTGGGGCTGACTCCTACGAGCAGTACTTC. This gives the protein CASSLTGADSYEQYF.

The chain couples TRBV18 to TRBJ1-1; 8 bases are a match to TRBD1. Germline V lookup: CDR1 KGHSH, CDR2 LQKENI. After removal of 3 bases from V and 4 bases from J, the junction contained 7 bases not matched to a gene. The CDR3 has 15 residues. The CDR3 spells CASSPLGQGGTEAFF. The CDR3 coding sequence is TGTGCCAGCTCACCCTTAGGACAGGGCGGCACTGAAGCTTTCTTT.

This chain links TRBV2 with TRBJ1-4; D is ambiguous. Per germline, CDR1 SNHLY and CDR2 FYNNEI. Trimming took off 2 bases at V and 4 bases at J, with 8 bases between the two ends. The CDR3 sequence is 14 residues long. The CDR3 bases are TGTGCCAGCAGTGAATTCCAGGTTAATGAAAAACTGTTTTTT. This encodes CASSEFQVNEKLFF.

The V gene is TRBV6-6, the J gene TRBJ2-7, with 9 bases identical to TRBD1. V lost 6 bases and J lost 1; bases outside the gene matches: 10. The CDR3 spans 16 residues. Germline lookup yields CDR1 MNHNY and CDR2 SVGAGI (reference sequence). CDR3 nucleotide sequence: TGTGCCAGCAGCCGGCGATCCGGGACAGGGTCCTACGAGCAGTACTTC. Its protein product is CASSRRSGTGSYEQYF.

The chain combines TRBV28 with TRBJ1-1; no firm D call. This CDR3 is built from 14 residues. Deletions cut 6 bases from V and 11 bases from J, with 22 bases between. The V gene's germline CDR1 is MDHEN and CDR2 SYDVKM. The CDR3 coding sequence is TGTGCCAGCAGACTAGACGCTGTTGCCAGTGACGCTTTCTTT. Its protein product is CASRLDAVASDAFF.

Here the CDR3 reads CAWSRRTANYGYTF. The CDR3 DNA reads as TGTGCCTGGAGCCGGAGGACAGCTAACTATGGCTACACCTTC. This chain joins TRBV30 and TRBJ1-2; possibly TRBD1 for D (6 bases). Germline-derived CDR1 and CDR2 are GTSNPN and SVGIG (reference sequence). Trimming left V 3 bases short and J 0 bases short, with 11 bases between. There are 14 residues in the CDR3. The complete variable domain, with remaining parts taken from reference TRBV30 and TRBJ1-2, reads SQTIHQWPATLVQPVGSPLSLECTVEGTSNPNLYWYRQAAGRGLQLLFYSVGIGQISSEVPQNLSASRPQDRQFILSSKKLLLSDSGFYLCAWSRRTANYGYTFGSGTRLTVV.

The V call is TRBV2, the J call TRBJ1-2, with a possible D match to TRBD1 (5 bases). Trimming pared 7 bases from V and 0 bases from J, leaving 12 bases between. CDR1 is SNHLY, CDR2 FYNNEI, per germline. The CDR3 is made up of 14 amino acids. The CDR3 is CASTLSGTNYGYTF. DNA for the CDR3: TGTGCCAGCACCCTATCAGGGACTAACTATGGCTACACCTTC.

The genes are TRBV12-5 and TRBJ1-5; TRBD1 matches at 8 bases. The CDR3 totals 16 residues. Trimming cost V 0 bases and J 5 bases; bases outside gene matches: 6. Germline V CDR1 and CDR2: LGHNT, FRNRAP. The CDR3 region has the DNA TGTGCTAGTGGTTTGGTACAAACAGGGGGGTATCAGCCCCAGCATTTT. Its translation: CASGLVQTGGYQPQHF.

V usage is TRBV5-6 and J usage is TRBJ2-3, with D possibly being TRBD2 (6 bases). V was shortened by 0 bases and J by 2 bases, with 13 bases between the two germline ends. The germline V gene has CDR1 SGHDT and CDR2 YYEEEE. This CDR3 is 16 amino acids long. The CDR3 nucleotides are TGTGCCAGCAGCTTGGCGGAGGGCTGGTTCACAGATACGCAGTATTTT. This gives the protein CASSLAEGWFTDTQYF. Variable domain in full (rest from reference TRBV5-6 and TRBJ2-3): DAGVTQSPTHLIKTRGQQVTLRCSPKSGHDTVSWYQQALGQGPQFIFQYYEEEERQRGNFPDRFSGHQFPNYSSELNVNALLLGDSALYLCASSLAEGWFTDTQYFGPGTRLTVL.

In DNA, the CDR3 is TGTGCCAGCTCACCACCGGGTACTACTAGATACAATGAGCAGTTCTTC. This sequence encodes CASSPPGTTRYNEQFF. J is TRBJ2-1 and V is TRBV18; TRBD2 is a possible D gene (5 bases). The germline V gene encodes CDR1 KGHSH and CDR2 LQKENI. Trimming shortened V by 0 bases and J by 4 bases, and 13 bases separated the two germline ends. CDR3 size: 16 residues.

This chain joins TRBV19 and TRBJ1-6; TRBD1 aligns across 9 bases. J was trimmed by 6 bases and V by 4 bases; bases with no gene match: 4. Germline loops: CDR1 LNHDA, CDR2 SQIVND (reference sequence). The CDR3 runs 15 residues. In DNA form, the CDR3 reads TGTGCCAGTAGTACCGGGACAGGGATTAATTCACCCCTCCACTTT. This translates into CASSTGTGINSPLHF.

This clone was detected only a few times. The chain joins TRBV2 to TRBJ1-2; D is perhaps TRBD1 (6 bases). The V and J ends lost 7 bases and 1 base respectively, with 16 bases between them. The CDR3 contains 15 residues. Germline CDR1 is SNHLY and CDR2 is FYNNEI. The CDR3: CASIARDTDNYGYTF. As DNA, the CDR3 is TGTGCCAGCATCGCCCGGGACACGGATAACTATGGCTACACCTTC.

The chain combines TRBV19 with TRBJ1-5; 9 bases map to TRBD1. The CDR3 extends over 13 amino acids. J lost 9 bases, V lost 5 bases, and 5 bases had no gene match. The germline CDR1 and CDR2 sequences are LNHDA and SQIVND (reference sequence). The CDR3 region is CASSDRGTGPQHF. CDR3 bases: TGTGCCAGTAGTGACAGGGGGACGGGGCCCCAGCATTTT.

V gene TRBV11-2 combines with J gene TRBJ2-1; 9 bases line up with TRBD2. Germline V gene sequence: CDR1 SGHAT, CDR2 FQNNGV. The CDR3 runs to 13 residues. Trimming took 8 bases from V and 7 from J; bases not matched to a gene: 6. The CDR3 is CASGTSTLNEQFF. The CDR3, as DNA: TGTGCCAGCGGGACTAGCACTTTGAATGAGCAGTTCTTC.

This clone was seen a handful of times. J is TRBJ2-2 and V is TRBV5-5, with 8 nucleotides matching TRBD1. Germline V gives CDR1 SGHKS, CDR2 YYEKEE (reference sequence). The CDR3 length is 16 residues. Germline trimming cut 4 bases from V and 2 bases from J; bases unmatched to any gene: 7. The CDR3 is CASSRDRGANTGELFF. As DNA, the CDR3 is TGTGCCAGCAGCCGAGACAGGGGAGCTAACACCGGGGAGCTGTTTTTT.

This clone has just a few counts. The V and J genes are TRBV4-2 and TRBJ2-7; 8 bases fit TRBD1. Germline V CDR1 and CDR2: LGHNA, YNFKEQ. The CDR3 consists of 14 residues. Losses at the gene ends were 4 bases for V and 5 bases for J; bases not matched to a gene: 7. CDR3 region: CASSPTGTGNEQYF. CDR3 nucleotides: TGTGCCAGCAGCCCTACGGGGACAGGAAACGAGCAGTACTTC.

This chain joins TRBV2 and TRBJ2-4, with D possibly being TRBD1 (6 bases). The CDR3 is 17 residues long. Germline assignment: CDR1 SNHLY and CDR2 FYNNEI. V was pared by 3 bases and J by 0 bases, with 15 bases between. The chain's CDR3 is CASSDAPGTKAKNIQYF. The CDR3, as DNA: TGTGCCAGCAGTGATGCCCCCGGGACAAAAGCCAAAAACATTCAGTACTTC.

This clone appeared a single time. The chain employs TRBV4-1 and TRBJ1-5; the D gene is possibly TRBD1 (5 bases). Germline V lookup: CDR1 MGHRA, CDR2 YSYEKL. The CDR3 is 14 residues long. Trimming shortened V by 4 bases and J by 3 bases, and 10 bases separated the two germline ends. CDR3 in DNA: TGCGCCAGCAGCCCCGACAGAGTCAATCAGCCCCAGCATTTT. Its translation: CASSPDRVNQPQHF.

The V gene is TRBV5-1, the J gene TRBJ2-7; D call uncertain. Germline CDR1 is SGHRS and CDR2 is YFSETQ. The CDR3 runs to 14 residues. Between the trimmed V and J ends, which lost 0 bases and 5 bases, there was a span of 12 bases. The CDR3 protein is CASSLAANYHEQYF. In DNA form, the CDR3 reads TGCGCCAGCAGCTTGGCAGCGAACTATCACGAGCAGTACTTC.

V usage is TRBV5-5 and J usage is TRBJ1-1; 8 positions agree with TRBD1. This CDR3 spans 16 amino acids. Looked up from germline, CDR1 is SGHKS and CDR2 is YYEKEE (reference sequence). The trim removed 7 bases at V and 2 bases at J, leaving 13 bases unmatched. This CDR3 reads CASSSGGTTANTEAFF. CDR3 nucleotide sequence: TGTGCCAGCTCCTCAGGGGGCACAACGGCCAACACTGAAGCTTTCTTT.

V is TRBV7-5 and J is TRBJ1-4. TRBV7-5 is assigned pseudogene status. CDR3 length: 15 amino acids. CDR3 amino acids: CVRSLHSRYNEKLFF. The CDR3 region has the DNA TGTGTCAGAAGCCTTCATTCCCGCTATAATGAAAAACTGTTTTTT.

The chain combines TRBV5-4 with TRBJ1-2, with D uncertain. Germline CDR1 is SGHNT and CDR2 is YYREEE (reference sequence). The V gene lost 4 bases and the J gene lost 3 bases, with 13 bases spanning the gap. CDR3 length: 14 amino acids. CDR3 bases: TGTGCCAGCAGCACTCCCCAGACACACTATGGCTACACCTTC. It is translated as CASSTPQTHYGYTF.

The rearrangement joins TRBV18 to TRBJ1-2; 11 nucleotides align to TRBD1. Trimming at V came to 5 bases and at J to 4 bases, leaving 9 bases not matched to a gene. This CDR3 spans 16 amino acids. Germline V gene sequence: CDR1 KGHSH, CDR2 LQKENI. The CDR3 spells CASSTAGQGAGYGYTF. The CDR3 DNA follows: TGTGCCAGCTCAACCGCCGGACAGGGGGCCGGCTATGGCTACACCTTC.

The chain recombines TRBV5-5 with TRBJ1-1; 7 bases agree with TRBD1. This CDR3 comprises 16 residues. Germline lookup yields CDR1 SGHKS and CDR2 YYEKEE (reference sequence). The V and J ends lost 4 bases and 4 bases, in that order; junction bases with no gene match: 13. This chain's CDR3 is CASSERQGISTTEAFF. The CDR3 DNA reads TGTGCCAGCAGCGAAAGACAGGGAATATCAACCACTGAAGCTTTCTTT.

This chain connects TRBV2 to TRBJ2-3; D is uncertain. The CDR3 has 12 residues. V dropped 7 bases and J dropped 1 base, with 6 bases sitting between them. Germline-derived CDR1 and CDR2 are SNHLY and FYNNEI. The CDR3 sequence is CASIGGTDTQYF. DNA of the CDR3: TGTGCCAGCATCGGAGGCACAGATACGCAGTATTTT.

This rearrangement joins TRBV12-3 or TRBV12-4 to TRBJ2-1; D call uncertain. The CDR3 is 11 amino acids. V was clipped by 5 bases and J by 8 bases, with 7 bases between them. The CDR3 loop reads CASSLLDEQFF. Here the CDR3 DNA reads TGTGCCAGCAGTCTACTTGATGAGCAGTTCTTC.